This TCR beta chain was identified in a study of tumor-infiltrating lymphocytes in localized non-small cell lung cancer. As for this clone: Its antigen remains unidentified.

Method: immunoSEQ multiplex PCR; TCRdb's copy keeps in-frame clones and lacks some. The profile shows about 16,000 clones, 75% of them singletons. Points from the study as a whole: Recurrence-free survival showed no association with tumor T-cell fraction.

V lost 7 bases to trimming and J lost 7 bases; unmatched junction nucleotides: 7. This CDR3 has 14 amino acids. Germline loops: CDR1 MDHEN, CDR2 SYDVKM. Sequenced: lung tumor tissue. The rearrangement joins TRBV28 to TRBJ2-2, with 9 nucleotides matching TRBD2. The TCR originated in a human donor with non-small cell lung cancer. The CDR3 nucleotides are TGTGCCAGCAAGAGCCTAGCGGGGATCGGGGAGCTGTTTTTT. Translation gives CASKSLAGIGELFF.